This is a list of T cell receptor beta chains from one sample in a study of blood T cells in healthy people across ages. TCRdb passed the 5' RACE reads through MiXCR, listing each CDR3 protein once. Altogether some 690,000 distinct CDR3 sequences are present, 20% to 25% being singletons, with the ten largest covering around 21%. Input material: blood. Receptors were obtained from an older man in good health. CDR3s include the opening cysteine and the closing phenylalanine or tryptophan. Fields, in order: clone size, D gene, J gene, V gene, CDR3 DNA, CDR3 protein. D genes are given only for firm matches. Clone size, where shown, is once, few, many, or a class for clones that have expanded.

clone size: few
D gene: .
J gene: TRBJ2-2
V gene: TRBV20-1
CDR3 DNA: TGCAGTGCTAGAGATTCGGGCCCAAACACCGGGGAGCTGTTTTTT
CDR3 protein: CSARDSGPNTGELFF

clone size: .
D gene: TRBD1
J gene: TRBJ2-1
V gene: TRBV28
CDR3 DNA: TGTGCCAGCAGTTCGACAGGGGCTCCCTACAATGAGCAGTTCTTC
CDR3 protein: CASSSTGAPYNEQFF

clone size: few
D gene: .
J gene: TRBJ1-3
V gene: TRBV12-3/TRBV12-4
CDR3 DNA: TGTGCCAGCCGATTGAGGGACACCTACGGCACGGTTTCTGGAAACACCATATATTTT
CDR3 protein: CASRLRDTYGTVSGNTIYF

clone size: few
D gene: TRBD1
J gene: TRBJ2-7
V gene: TRBV7-6
CDR3 DNA: TGTGCCAGCAGCTTACCGGGACCGGGACAGTCTACAGAGCAGTACTTC
CDR3 protein: CASSLPGPGQSTEQYF

clone size: .
D gene: .
J gene: TRBJ2-2
V gene: TRBV6-5
CDR3 DNA: TGTGCCAGCAGTTACAGATACACCGGGGAGCTGTTTTTT
CDR3 protein: CASSYRYTGELFF

clone size: .
D gene: TRBD1
J gene: TRBJ2-7
V gene: TRBV11-2
CDR3 DNA: TGTGCCAGCAGCTACCCGGGACAGACCTACGAGCAGTACTTC
CDR3 protein: CASSYPGQTYEQYF

clone size: few
D gene: .
J gene: TRBJ1-2
V gene: TRBV6-1
CDR3 DNA: TGTGCCAGCGGTAGCCTCCCGCTAAGGGGTGGCTACACCTTC
CDR3 protein: CASGSLPLRGGYTF

clone size: few
D gene: TRBD1
J gene: TRBJ2-7
V gene: TRBV29-1
CDR3 DNA: TGCAGCGTTGAGGGGACAGGGGGCAGCGAGCAGTACTTC
CDR3 protein: CSVEGTGGSEQYF

clone size: few
D gene: .
J gene: TRBJ1-2
V gene: TRBV4-3
CDR3 DNA: TGCGCCAGCAGCCAAGTTTCAGGGTCAGTCTACACCTTC
CDR3 protein: CASSQVSGSVYTF

clone size: few
D gene: .
J gene: TRBJ2-2
V gene: TRBV20-1
CDR3 DNA: TGCAGTGCTAGAGAGGGTCGGCAGGGGAACACCGGGGAGCTGTTTTTT
CDR3 protein: CSAREGRQGNTGELFF

clone size: many
D gene: .
J gene: TRBJ1-1
V gene: TRBV5-1
CDR3 DNA: TGCGCCAGCAGGCAGGGACCGAACACTGAAGCTTTCTTT
CDR3 protein: CASRQGPNTEAFF

clone size: few
D gene: .
J gene: TRBJ2-3
V gene: TRBV6-5
CDR3 DNA: TGTGCCAGCAGTTACGGGTTTATTATAGGCGGGAATAGCACAGATACGCAGTATTTT
CDR3 protein: CASSYGFIIGGNSTDTQYF

clone size: few
D gene: TRBD2
J gene: TRBJ2-3
V gene: TRBV6-6
CDR3 DNA: TGTGCCAGCAGTTACTCGAGAGGTCTAGCGGGGGCAGATACGCAGTATTTT
CDR3 protein: CASSYSRGLAGADTQYF

clone size: .
D gene: .
J gene: TRBJ1-1
V gene: TRBV30
CDR3 DNA: TGTGCCTGGAGTGTAAATATGAACACTGAAGCTTTCTTT
CDR3 protein: CAWSVNMNTEAFF

clone size: .
D gene: .
J gene: TRBJ1-5
V gene: TRBV20-1
CDR3 DNA: TGCAGTGCTCAAGACGTGTTGGGGAGCAATCAGCCCCAGCATTTT
CDR3 protein: CSAQDVLGSNQPQHF

clone size: .
D gene: .
J gene: TRBJ2-4
V gene: TRBV5-1
CDR3 DNA: TGCGCCAGCAGTCCCGCAATGGATCCTGAGGCCAAAAACATTCAGTACTTC
CDR3 protein: CASSPAMDPEAKNIQYF

clone size: few
D gene: .
J gene: TRBJ1-2
V gene: TRBV12-3/TRBV12-4
CDR3 DNA: TGTGCCAGCAGTTTAGCGGGGGAGGGCTGGAGTGGCTACACCTTC
CDR3 protein: CASSLAGEGWSGYTF

clone size: many
D gene: TRBD2
J gene: TRBJ2-5
V gene: TRBV12-3/TRBV12-4
CDR3 DNA: TGTGCCAGCAGTTCTAGCGGGGGGAAGACCCAGTACTTC
CDR3 protein: CASSSSGGKTQYF

clone size: few
D gene: .
J gene: TRBJ2-7
V gene: TRBV10-3
CDR3 DNA: TGTGCCATCAACCGGTACTCCTACGAGCAGTACTTC
CDR3 protein: CAINRYSYEQYF

clone size: many
D gene: .
J gene: TRBJ2-1
V gene: TRBV20-1
CDR3 DNA: TGCAGTGCTAGCGGTCGGGCAAGCTCCTACAATGAGCAGTTCTTC
CDR3 protein: CSASGRASSYNEQFF

clone size: few
D gene: .
J gene: TRBJ2-7
V gene: TRBV3-1
CDR3 DNA: TGTGCCAGCAGCCAATTGGCGGCGACAAGACCCCCCTACGAGCAGTACTTC
CDR3 protein: CASSQLAATRPPYEQYF

clone size: .
D gene: .
J gene: TRBJ2-6
V gene: TRBV7-9
CDR3 DNA: TGTGCCAGGTCGTTTGTAGGGAGCTCTGGGGCCAACGTCCTGACTTTC
CDR3 protein: CARSFVGSSGANVLTF

clone size: many
D gene: TRBD2
J gene: TRBJ2-3
V gene: TRBV5-1
CDR3 DNA: TGCGCCAGCACGGATAGCGGGGCATTCGCAGATACGCAGTATTTT
CDR3 protein: CASTDSGAFADTQYF

clone size: few
D gene: TRBD1
J gene: TRBJ2-3
V gene: TRBV7-8
CDR3 DNA: TGTGCCAGCAGCTTAGCCCGGGACAGAAATACGCAGTATTTT
CDR3 protein: CASSLARDRNTQYF

clone size: few
D gene: TRBD2
J gene: TRBJ2-1
V gene: TRBV20-1
CDR3 DNA: TGCAGTGATCTAGCGGGAGTAAACAATGAGCAGTTCTTC
CDR3 protein: CSDLAGVNNEQFF

clone size: .
D gene: .
J gene: TRBJ2-3
V gene: TRBV14
CDR3 DNA: TGTGCCAGCAGCGGGTATAAAGATACGCAGTATTTT
CDR3 protein: CASSGYKDTQYF

clone size: few
D gene: .
J gene: TRBJ2-2
V gene: TRBV3-1
CDR3 DNA: TGTGCCAGCAGCCAGAGGGGACCGAACACCGGGGAGCTGTTTTTT
CDR3 protein: CASSQRGPNTGELFF

clone size: few
D gene: .
J gene: TRBJ1-1
V gene: TRBV27
CDR3 DNA: TGTGCCAGCAGGAGGGGGATAAGGGGGACTGAAGCTTTCTTT
CDR3 protein: CASRRGIRGTEAFF

clone size: .
D gene: .
J gene: TRBJ2-5
V gene: TRBV20-1
CDR3 DNA: TGCAGTGCTAGAGATCGTAGAGGGGTTAGGGAGACCCAGTACTTC
CDR3 protein: CSARDRRGVRETQYF

clone size: .
D gene: .
J gene: TRBJ1-2
V gene: TRBV12-3/TRBV12-4
CDR3 DNA: TGTGCCAGCAGTCCTCAGGGTGAGGGGAACTATGGCTACACCTTC
CDR3 protein: CASSPQGEGNYGYTF

clone size: few
D gene: .
J gene: TRBJ1-1
V gene: TRBV30
CDR3 DNA: TGTGCCTGGAGACCGAAGAACACTGAAGCTTTCTTT
CDR3 protein: CAWRPKNTEAFF

clone size: many
D gene: .
J gene: TRBJ2-1
V gene: TRBV7-8
CDR3 DNA: TGTGCCAGCAGCACCTACAGGACTAACTCCCCCCGGGGTTTC
CDR3 protein: CASSTYRTNSPRGF

clone size: .
D gene: .
J gene: TRBJ2-2
V gene: TRBV7-3
CDR3 DNA: TGTGCCAGCAGCTTAACGAATCCGAGACAGCACACCGGGGAGCTGTTTTTT
CDR3 protein: CASSLTNPRQHTGELFF

clone size: .
D gene: .
J gene: TRBJ2-7
V gene: TRBV12-3/TRBV12-4
CDR3 DNA: TGTGCCAGCTCCATCGGGGACTCCTACGAGCAGTACTTC
CDR3 protein: CASSIGDSYEQYF

clone size: many
D gene: TRBD1
J gene: TRBJ2-7
V gene: TRBV18
CDR3 DNA: TGTGCCAGCAGTCACCCGGGACAGAGCTACGAGCAGTACTTC
CDR3 protein: CASSHPGQSYEQYF